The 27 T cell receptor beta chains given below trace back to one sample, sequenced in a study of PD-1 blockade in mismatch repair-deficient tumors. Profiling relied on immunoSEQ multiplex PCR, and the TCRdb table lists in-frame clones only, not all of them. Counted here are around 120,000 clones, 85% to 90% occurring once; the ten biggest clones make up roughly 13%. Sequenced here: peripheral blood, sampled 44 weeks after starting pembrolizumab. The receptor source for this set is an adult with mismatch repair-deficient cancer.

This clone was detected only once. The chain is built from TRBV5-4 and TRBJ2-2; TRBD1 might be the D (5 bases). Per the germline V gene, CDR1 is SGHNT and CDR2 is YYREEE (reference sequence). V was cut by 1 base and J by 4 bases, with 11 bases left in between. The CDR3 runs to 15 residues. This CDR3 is CASSLSGLSTGELFF. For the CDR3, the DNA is TGTGCCAGCAGCTTGTCAGGGCTGAGCACCGGGGAGCTGTTTTTT.

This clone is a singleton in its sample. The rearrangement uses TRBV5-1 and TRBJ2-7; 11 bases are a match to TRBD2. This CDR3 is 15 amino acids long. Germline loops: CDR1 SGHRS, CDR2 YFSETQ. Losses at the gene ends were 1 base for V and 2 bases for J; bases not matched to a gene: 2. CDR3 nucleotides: TGCGCCAGCAGCTTGACTAGCGGGAGTGCCTACGAGCAGTACTTC. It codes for CASSLTSGSAYEQYF. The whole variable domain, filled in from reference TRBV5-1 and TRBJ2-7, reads KAGVTQTPRYLIKTRGQQVTLSCSPISGHRSVSWYQQTPGQGLQFLFEYFSETQRNKGNFPGRFSGRQFSNSRSEMNVSTLELGDSALYLCASSLTSGSAYEQYFGPGTRLTVT.

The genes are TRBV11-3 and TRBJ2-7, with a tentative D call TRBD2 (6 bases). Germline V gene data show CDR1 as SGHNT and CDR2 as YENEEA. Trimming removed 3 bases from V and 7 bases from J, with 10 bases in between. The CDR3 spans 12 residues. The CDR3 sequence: CASSFGGEEQYF. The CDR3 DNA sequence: TGTGCCAGCAGCTTCGGGGGTGAAGAGCAGTACTTC.

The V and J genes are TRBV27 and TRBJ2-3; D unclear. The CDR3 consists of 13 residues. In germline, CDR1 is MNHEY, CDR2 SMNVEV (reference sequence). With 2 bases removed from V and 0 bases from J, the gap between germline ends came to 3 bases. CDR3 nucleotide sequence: TGTGCCAGCAGTTTAAAGAGCACAGATACGCAGTATTTT. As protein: CASSLKSTDTQYF.

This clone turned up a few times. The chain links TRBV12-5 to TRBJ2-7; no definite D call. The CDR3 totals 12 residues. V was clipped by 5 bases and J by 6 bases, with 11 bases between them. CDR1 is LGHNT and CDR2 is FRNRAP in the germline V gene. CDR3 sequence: CASGALPREQYF. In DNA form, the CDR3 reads TGTGCTAGTGGTGCGTTACCTCGCGAGCAGTACTTC.

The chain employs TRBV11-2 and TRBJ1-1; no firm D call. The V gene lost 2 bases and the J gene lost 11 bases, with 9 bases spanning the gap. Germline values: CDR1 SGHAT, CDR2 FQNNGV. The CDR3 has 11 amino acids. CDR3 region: CASSLPGKAFF. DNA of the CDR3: TGTGCCAGCAGCTTACCCGGGAAGGCTTTCTTT.

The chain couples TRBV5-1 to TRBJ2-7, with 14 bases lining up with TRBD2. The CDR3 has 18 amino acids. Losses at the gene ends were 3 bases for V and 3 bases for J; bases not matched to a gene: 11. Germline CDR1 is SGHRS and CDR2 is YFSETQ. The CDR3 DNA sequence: TGCGCCAGCAGCTCCCCGGGACTAGCGGGAGACCGGGGCTACGAGCAGTACTTC. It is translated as CASSSPGLAGDRGYEQYF. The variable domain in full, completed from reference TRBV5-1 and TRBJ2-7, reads KAGVTQTPRYLIKTRGQQVTLSCSPISGHRSVSWYQQTPGQGLQFLFEYFSETQRNKGNFPGRFSGRQFSNSRSEMNVSTLELGDSALYLCASSSPGLAGDRGYEQYFGPGTRLTVT.

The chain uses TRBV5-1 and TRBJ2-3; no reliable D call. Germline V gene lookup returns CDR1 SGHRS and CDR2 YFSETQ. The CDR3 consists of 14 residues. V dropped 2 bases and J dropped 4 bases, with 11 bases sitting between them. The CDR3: CASSFLYGADTQYF. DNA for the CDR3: TGCGCCAGCAGCTTTCTCTATGGGGCAGATACGCAGTATTTT.

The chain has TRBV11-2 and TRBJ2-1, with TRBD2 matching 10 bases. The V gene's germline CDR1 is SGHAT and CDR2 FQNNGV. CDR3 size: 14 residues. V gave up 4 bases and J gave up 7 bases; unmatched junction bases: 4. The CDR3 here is CASSSWTSGNEQFF. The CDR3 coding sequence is TGTGCCAGCAGCTCTTGGACTAGCGGAAATGAGCAGTTCTTC.

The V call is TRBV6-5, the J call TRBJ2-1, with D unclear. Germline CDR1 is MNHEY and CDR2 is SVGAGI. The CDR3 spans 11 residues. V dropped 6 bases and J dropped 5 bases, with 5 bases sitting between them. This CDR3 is CASSRNNEQFF. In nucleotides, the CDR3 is TGTGCCAGCAGCCGAAACAATGAGCAGTTCTTC.

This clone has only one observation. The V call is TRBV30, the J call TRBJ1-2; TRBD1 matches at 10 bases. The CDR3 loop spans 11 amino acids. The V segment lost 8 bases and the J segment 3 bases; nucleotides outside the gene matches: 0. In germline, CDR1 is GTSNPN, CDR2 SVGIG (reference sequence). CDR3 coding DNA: TGTGCCGGACAGGGGGACTATGGCTACACCTTC. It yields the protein CAGQGDYGYTF.

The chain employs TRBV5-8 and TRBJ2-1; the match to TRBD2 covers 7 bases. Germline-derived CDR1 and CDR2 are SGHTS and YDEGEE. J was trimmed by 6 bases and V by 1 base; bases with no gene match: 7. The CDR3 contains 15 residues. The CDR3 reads CASSLWGGGVNEQFF. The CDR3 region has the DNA TGTGCCAGCAGCTTGTGGGGGGGAGGGGTCAATGAGCAGTTCTTC.

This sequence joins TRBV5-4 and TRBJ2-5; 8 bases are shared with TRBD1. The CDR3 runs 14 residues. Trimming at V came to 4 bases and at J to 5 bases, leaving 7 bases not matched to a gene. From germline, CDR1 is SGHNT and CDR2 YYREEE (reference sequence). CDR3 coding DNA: TGTGCCAGCAGCCTGGACAGGGTAGCGGAGACCCAGTACTTC. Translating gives CASSLDRVAETQYF.

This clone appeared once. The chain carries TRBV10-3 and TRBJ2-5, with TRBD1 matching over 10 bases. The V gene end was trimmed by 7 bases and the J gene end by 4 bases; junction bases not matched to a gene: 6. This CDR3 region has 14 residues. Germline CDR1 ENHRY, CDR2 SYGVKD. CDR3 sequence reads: CAINDRDRGETQYF. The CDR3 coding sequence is TGTGCCATCAATGACCGGGACAGGGGAGAGACCCAGTACTTC.

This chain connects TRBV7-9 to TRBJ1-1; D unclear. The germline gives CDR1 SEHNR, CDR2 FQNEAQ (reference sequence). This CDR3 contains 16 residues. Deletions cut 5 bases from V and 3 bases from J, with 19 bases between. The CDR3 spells CASSVEFRNSDTEAFF. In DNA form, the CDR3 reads TGTGCCAGCAGCGTAGAATTTAGGAATTCCGACACTGAAGCTTTCTTT.

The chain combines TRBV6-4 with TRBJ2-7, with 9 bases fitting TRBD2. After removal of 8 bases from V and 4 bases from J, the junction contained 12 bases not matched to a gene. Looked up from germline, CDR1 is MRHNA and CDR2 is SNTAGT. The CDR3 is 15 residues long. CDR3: CASGGGRALAYEQYF. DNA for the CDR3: TGTGCCAGCGGGGGCGGGAGGGCCCTCGCGTACGAGCAGTACTTC.

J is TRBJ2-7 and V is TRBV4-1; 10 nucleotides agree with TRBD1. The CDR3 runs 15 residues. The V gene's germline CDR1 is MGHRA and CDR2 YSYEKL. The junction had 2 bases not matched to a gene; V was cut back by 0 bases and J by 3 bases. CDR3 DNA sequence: TGCGCCAGCAGCCAAGAGACAGGGGGCGACTACGAGCAGTACTTC. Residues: CASSQETGGDYEQYF.

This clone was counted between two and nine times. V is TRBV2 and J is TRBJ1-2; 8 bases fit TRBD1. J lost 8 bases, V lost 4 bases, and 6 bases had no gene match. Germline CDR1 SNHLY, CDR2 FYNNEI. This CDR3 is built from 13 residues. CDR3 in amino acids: CASSVQGAGGYTF. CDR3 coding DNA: TGTGCCAGCAGTGTGCAGGGGGCGGGCGGCTACACCTTC.

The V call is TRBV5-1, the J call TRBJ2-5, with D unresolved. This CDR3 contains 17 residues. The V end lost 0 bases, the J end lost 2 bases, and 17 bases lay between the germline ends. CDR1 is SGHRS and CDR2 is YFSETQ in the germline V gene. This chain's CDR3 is CASSLVVSAHRQETQYF. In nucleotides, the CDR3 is TGCGCCAGCAGCTTGGTAGTTTCCGCCCACCGGCAAGAGACCCAGTACTTC. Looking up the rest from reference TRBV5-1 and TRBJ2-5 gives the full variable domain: KAGVTQTPRYLIKTRGQQVTLSCSPISGHRSVSWYQQTPGQGLQFLFEYFSETQRNKGNFPGRFSGRQFSNSRSEMNVSTLELGDSALYLCASSLVVSAHRQETQYFGPGTRLLVL.

The CDR3, as DNA: TGTGCCAGCAGCTTACCGCGTAGCGGGGGTAGGGAAGAGACCCAGTACTTC. It encodes CASSLPRSGGREETQYF. The chain carries TRBV7-9 and TRBJ2-5; 9 bases are a match to TRBD2. CDR1 is SEHNR and CDR2 is FQNEAQ in the germline V gene (reference sequence). V was clipped by 2 bases and J by 3 bases; unmatched bases: 10. The CDR3 is 17 amino acids.

The CDR3 DNA follows: TGTGCCAGCAGTTTAGGGGGATTGGGCACAGATACGCAGTATTTT. Its protein product is CASSLGGLGTDTQYF. The chain combines TRBV28 with TRBJ2-3, with D possibly called TRBD1 or TRBD2 (5 bases each). Germline lookup yields CDR1 MDHEN and CDR2 SYDVKM. The CDR3 loop spans 15 amino acids. V gave up 2 bases and J gave up 1 base, with 10 bases separating them.

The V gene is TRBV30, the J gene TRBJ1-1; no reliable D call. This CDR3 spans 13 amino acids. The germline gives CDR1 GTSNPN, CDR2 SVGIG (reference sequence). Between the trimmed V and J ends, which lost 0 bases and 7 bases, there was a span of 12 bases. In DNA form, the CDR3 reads TGTGCCTGGAGTGTATCCTCGCTCGGTGAAGCTTTCTTT. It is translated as CAWSVSSLGEAFF. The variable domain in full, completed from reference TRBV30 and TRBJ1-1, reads SQTIHQWPATLVQPVGSPLSLECTVEGTSNPNLYWYRQAAGRGLQLLFYSVGIGQISSEVPQNLSASRPQDRQFILSSKKLLLSDSGFYLCAWSVSSLGEAFFGQGTRLTVV.

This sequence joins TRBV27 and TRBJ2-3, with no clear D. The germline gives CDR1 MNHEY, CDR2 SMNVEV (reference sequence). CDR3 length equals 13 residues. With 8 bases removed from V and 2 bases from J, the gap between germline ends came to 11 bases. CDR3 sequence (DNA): TGTGCCAGCGGGTATAAGGACACAGATACGCAGTATTTT. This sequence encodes CASGYKDTDTQYF.

Here the CDR3 reads CASSFLADFYNEQFF. The CDR3 region has the DNA TGTGCCAGCAGTTTTCTAGCGGACTTCTACAATGAGCAGTTCTTC. This rearrangement joins TRBV28 to TRBJ2-1; 7 bases align to TRBD2. This CDR3 has 15 residues. Germline CDR1 is MDHEN and CDR2 is SYDVKM. Germline trimming cut 3 bases from V and 3 bases from J; bases unmatched to any gene: 5.

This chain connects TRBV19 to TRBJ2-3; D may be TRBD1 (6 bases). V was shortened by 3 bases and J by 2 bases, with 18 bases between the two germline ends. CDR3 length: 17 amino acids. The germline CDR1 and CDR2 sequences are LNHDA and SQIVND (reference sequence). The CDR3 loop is CASSIAQGQVNTDTQYF. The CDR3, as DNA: TGTGCCAGTAGTATTGCCCAGGGACAAGTAAACACAGATACGCAGTATTTT.

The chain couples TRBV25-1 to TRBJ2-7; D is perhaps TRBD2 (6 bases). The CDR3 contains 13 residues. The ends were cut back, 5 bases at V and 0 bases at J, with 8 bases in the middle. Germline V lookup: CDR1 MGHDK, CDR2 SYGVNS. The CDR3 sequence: CASSPLASYEQYF. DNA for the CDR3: TGTGCCAGCAGTCCACTAGCCTCCTACGAGCAGTACTTC.

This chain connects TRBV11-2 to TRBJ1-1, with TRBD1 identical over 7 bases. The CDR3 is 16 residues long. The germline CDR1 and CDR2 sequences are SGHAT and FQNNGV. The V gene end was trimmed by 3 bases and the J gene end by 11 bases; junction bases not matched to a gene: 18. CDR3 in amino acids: CASSFDGRGPLVGAFF. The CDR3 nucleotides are TGTGCCAGCAGCTTCGATGGTAGGGGGCCCCTCGTAGGGGCTTTCTTT. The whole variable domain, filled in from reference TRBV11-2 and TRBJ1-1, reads EAGVAQSPRYKIIEKRQSVAFWCNPISGHATLYWYQQILGQGPKLLIQFQNNGVVDDSQLPKDRFSAERLKGVDSTLKIQPAKLEDSAVYLCASSFDGRGPLVGAFFGQGTRLTVV.